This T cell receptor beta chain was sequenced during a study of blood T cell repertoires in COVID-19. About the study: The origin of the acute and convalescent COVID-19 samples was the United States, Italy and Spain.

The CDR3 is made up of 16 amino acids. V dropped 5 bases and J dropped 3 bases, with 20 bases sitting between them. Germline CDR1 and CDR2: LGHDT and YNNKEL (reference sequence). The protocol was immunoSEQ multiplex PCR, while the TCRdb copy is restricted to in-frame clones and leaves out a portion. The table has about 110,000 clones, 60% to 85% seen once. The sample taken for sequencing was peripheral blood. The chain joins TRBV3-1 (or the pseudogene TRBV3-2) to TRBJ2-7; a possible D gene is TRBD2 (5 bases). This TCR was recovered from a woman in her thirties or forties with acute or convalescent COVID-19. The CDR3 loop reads CASSSARGRGYYEQYF. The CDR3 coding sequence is TGTGCCAGCAGCTCAGCACGGGGTCGGGGTTACTACGAGCAGTACTTC.